The 9 T cell receptor beta chains listed next were all sequenced from one sample in a study of tumor-infiltrating lymphocytes in primary liver carcinoma. From about 19-30 mg of unsorted bulk tissue, DNA and RNA were co-extracted together. TCR beta cDNA was made from 450 to 600 ng total RNA with a constant-region primer. TCR beta libraries came from three nested multiplex PCR rounds using slightly modified ARM-PCR. Investigators reported that the first two PCR rounds, at around 11 cycles each, used TRBV1-TRBV30 forward primers with a C-beta reverse primer. TCRdb redid the calling of the multiplex PCR reads with MiXCR, one entry per CDR3 protein. The sample has fewer than 200,000 distinct CDR3 sequences, approximately 86% seen once; the top ten hold about a sixth. The sequenced sample was tumor tissue from primary liver carcinoma. These receptors came from a man aged 40-55 years with primary liver carcinoma and hepatitis B virus infection.

A word on this clonotype: Since no conserved phenylalanine or tryptophan closes the CDR3, a read error is the likely cause. This CDR3 reads CATSPIRTNTGELFY. The CDR3 DNA reads as TGTGCCACCAGTCCTATAAGGACGAACACCGGGGAGCTGTTTTAT. The chain uses TRBV24-1 and TRBJ2-2; D uncertain. V lost 6 bases and J lost 0, with 10 bases in between. CDR1 and CDR2 (germline): KGHDR, SFDVKD. The length of the CDR3 is 15 residues.

Notes on this clonotype: The junction departs from germline at one end; a sequencing error may be responsible. The CDR3 coding sequence is TGTGCCAGCAGCATCCTGACTAGAAGAGAGGCCCAGTACTTC. Its protein product is CASSILTRREAQYF. This chain connects TRBV28 to TRBJ2-5; the D gene is possibly TRBD2 (6 bases). The CDR3 loop spans 14 amino acids. Germline assignment: CDR1 MDHEN and CDR2 SYDVKM. The variable domain in full, with the rest retrieved from reference TRBV28 and TRBJ2-5, is DVKVTQSSRYLVKRTGEKVFLECVQDMDHENMFWYRQDPGLGLRLIYFSYDVKMKEKGDIPEGYSVSREKKERFSLILESASTNQTSMYLCASSILTRREAQYFGPGTRLLVL.

Comments on this clonotype: With a much larger clone just one base away, this may be a read error. The CDR3 region is CAWSSWGGKTTEAIF. As DNA, the CDR3 is TGTGCCTGGAGCTCTTGGGGGGGGAAAACAACTGAAGCTATCTTT. V usage is TRBV30 and J usage is TRBJ1-1; the D gene is possibly TRBD1 (5 bases). Germline V gene data show CDR1 as GTSNPN and CDR2 as SVGIG (reference sequence). The CDR3 is 15 residues long.

About this clonotype itself: One end of the junction is discordant with germline, which a read error may explain. V usage is TRBV6-5 and J usage is TRBJ2-7; TRBD2 might be the D (5 bases). CDR3 length: 15 amino acids. Germline CDR1 MNHEY, CDR2 SVGAGI. The CDR3 nucleotides read TGTACCAGCAGTCCCGCCGGGATAGTTTCCTACGAGCAGTACTTC. Amino acids: CTSSPAGIVSYEQYF.

Points on this clonotype: At one boundary the junction diverges from the germline segment, which might be a read error. This rearrangement joins TRBV11-3 to TRBJ2-1; 12 bases fit TRBD2. Germline assignment: CDR1 SGHNT and CDR2 YENEEA. The CDR3 is made up of 16 amino acids. The CDR3 DNA follows: TGTCCCAGCAGCACCGGGACTAGCGGGCTACCCAATGAGCAGTTCTTC. Residues: CPSSTGTSGLPNEQFF.

This clonotype was observed once. One junction end does not reproduce the germline sequence, and a read error may be involved. The V and J genes are TRBV12-3 or TRBV12-4 and TRBJ2-5; 7 positions agree with TRBD1. The CDR3 covers 13 residues. CDR3 loop: CVSSRDRQESQYF. The DNA for the CDR3 is TGTGTCAGCAGCCGGGACAGACAAGAGTCCCAGTACTTC.

This clonotype was counted once. This chain connects TRBV29-1 to TRBJ1-5, with a possible D match to TRBD1 (5 bases). Trimming took off 5 bases at V and 3 bases at J, with 11 bases between the two ends. The CDR3 has 13 amino acids. From germline, CDR1 is SQVTM and CDR2 ANQGSEA. The CDR3 DNA sequence: TGCAGCGTTCTGGGACCGAACAATCAGCCCCAGCATTTT. Translation: CSVLGPNNQPQHF.

A remark on this clonotype: At one end, the junction sequence differs from germline, possibly due to a read error. V is TRBV6-6 and J is TRBJ1-1, with 8 bases matching TRBD1. In germline, CDR1 is MNHNY, CDR2 SVGAGI (reference sequence). The CDR3 covers 13 residues. CDR3 protein: CASCTGGTTEALF. CDR3 bases: TGTGCCAGCTGTACAGGGGGGACTACTGAAGCTCTCTTT.

Notes on this clonotype: The junction departs from the called germline gene at one end, perhaps through a read error. DNA for the CDR3: TGTGCTATCAGTGACCCGGAGGGAGCGGGAGCCACGAACATCGGGGAGCTGTTTTTT. It translates to CAISDPEGAGATNIGELFF. V gene TRBV10-3 combines with J gene TRBJ2-2, with 8 bases aligning to TRBD2. The CDR3 is 19 residues long. In germline, CDR1 is ENHRY, CDR2 SYGVKD.